This T cell receptor (beta chain) appears in the sequencing data of a study of shared clonotypes between healthy human individuals. Regarding this clone: The antigen is not known.

Overall study findings and caveats: An anticipated effect of sequencing depth on clonotype sharing among donors was recognized.

Germline CDR1 reads LGHNA; CDR2 reads YNFKEQ. This CDR3 comprises 19 residues. V was clipped by 1 base and J by 3 bases, with 25 bases between them. Profiling relied on immunoSEQ multiplex PCR, and the TCRdb table lists in-frame clones only, not all of them. The data hold over a million clones, with about 98.5% observed a single time. A CD45RA-negative memory subset and a CD45RA+ naive subset were separated from the CD4+ cells. The chain links TRBV4-2 to TRBJ2-7; no reliable D call. Sequenced input: naive CD4+ T cells sorted from blood. Specified subset: CD45RA+ positively selected. This clonotype was obtained from a man aged 30-40 years in good health. CDR3 loop: CASSQGFRSGVSRIYEQYF. CDR3 DNA: TGTGCCAGCAGCCAAGGATTTAGGAGTGGAGTCTCTCGGATCTACGAGCAGTACTTC.